This TCR beta chain was profiled in a study of shared clonotypes between healthy human individuals. Background on the study: Donors had three CD4 naive, three CD4 memory, two CD8 naive and one CD8 memory plate apiece. Points from the study as a whole: In having few donors, the study represented limited genetic and exposure-history diversity.

Germline V CDR1 and CDR2: SGHAT, FQNNGV. The CDR3 loop spans 14 amino acids. V was cut by 5 bases and J by 5 bases, with 14 bases left in between. The method was immunoSEQ multiplex PCR; TCRdb's version includes in-frame clones alone and lacks a portion of them. The sample records roughly 2.2 million clones, around 93% being singletons. In the case of this clone: Its antigen is unidentified.

This receptor was identified in a man aged 18 to 30 in good health. Some clones in this sample may be carry-over from other donors' samples. V and J are TRBV11-2 and TRBJ2-3; D is unresolved. Sequenced input: naive CD4+ T cells from PBMCs. Subset in this sample: CD45RA+ positively selected. CDR3 bases: TGTGCCAGCAGCCATCCCCCCGATGGAGATACGCAGTATTTT. It specifies CASSHPPDGDTQYF. The complete variable domain, with remaining parts taken from reference TRBV11-2 and TRBJ2-3, reads EAGVAQSPRYKIIEKRQSVAFWCNPISGHATLYWYQQILGQGPKLLIQFQNNGVVDDSQLPKDRFSAERLKGVDSTLKIQPAKLEDSAVYLCASSHPPDGDTQYFGPGTRLTVL.